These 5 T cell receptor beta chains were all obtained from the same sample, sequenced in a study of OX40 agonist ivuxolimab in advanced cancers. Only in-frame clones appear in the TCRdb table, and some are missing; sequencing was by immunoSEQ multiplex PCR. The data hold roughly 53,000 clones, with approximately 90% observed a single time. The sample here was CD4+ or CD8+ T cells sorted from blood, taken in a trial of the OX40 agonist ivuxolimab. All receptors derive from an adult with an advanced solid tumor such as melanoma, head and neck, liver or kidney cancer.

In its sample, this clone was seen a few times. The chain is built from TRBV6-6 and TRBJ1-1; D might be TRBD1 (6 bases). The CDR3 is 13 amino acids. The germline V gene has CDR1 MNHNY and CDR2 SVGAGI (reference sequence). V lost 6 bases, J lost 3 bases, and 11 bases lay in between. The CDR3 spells CASSLYRDTEAFF. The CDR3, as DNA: TGTGCCAGCAGCTTATACAGGGACACTGAAGCTTTCTTT.

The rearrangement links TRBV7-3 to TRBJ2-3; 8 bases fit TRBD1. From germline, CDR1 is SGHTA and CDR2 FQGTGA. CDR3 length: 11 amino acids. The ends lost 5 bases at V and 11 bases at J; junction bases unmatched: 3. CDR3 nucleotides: TGTGCCAGCAGCGACAGGGGTATGCAGTATTTT. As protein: CASSDRGMQYF.

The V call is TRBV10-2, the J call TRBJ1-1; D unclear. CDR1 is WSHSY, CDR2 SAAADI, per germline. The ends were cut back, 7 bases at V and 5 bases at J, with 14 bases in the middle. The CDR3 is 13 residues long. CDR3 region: CASTAVRATEAFF. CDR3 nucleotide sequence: TGCGCCAGCACTGCGGTACGAGCAACTGAAGCTTTCTTT.

The chain's CDR3 is CASSPPGLSEAFF. CDR3 coding DNA: TGTGCCAGCTCACCCCCCGGACTGTCCGAAGCTTTCTTT. The gene calls are TRBV18 and TRBJ1-1; no definite D call. V dropped 3 bases and J dropped 8 bases, with 13 bases sitting between them. Germline lookup yields CDR1 KGHSH and CDR2 LQKENI. CDR3 size: 13 residues.

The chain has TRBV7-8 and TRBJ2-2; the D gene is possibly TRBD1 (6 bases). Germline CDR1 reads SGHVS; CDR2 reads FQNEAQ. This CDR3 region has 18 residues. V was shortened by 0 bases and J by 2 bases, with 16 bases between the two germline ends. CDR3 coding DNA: TGTGCCAGCAGCTTAGCGCGCAGGGGCCTCTCTAACACCGGGGAGCTGTTTTTT. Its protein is CASSLARRGLSNTGELFF. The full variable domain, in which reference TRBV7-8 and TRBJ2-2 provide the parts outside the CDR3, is GAGVSQSPRYKVAKRGQDVALRCDPISGHVSLFWYQQALGQGPEFLTYFQNEAQLDKSGLPSDRFFAERPEGSVSTLKIQRTQQEDSAVYLCASSLARRGLSNTGELFFGEGSRLTVL.